The present T cell receptor (beta chain) was sequenced within a study of blood T cell repertoires in COVID-19. Study overall: Sites across the United States, Italy and Spain contributed samples from acute and convalescent COVID-19. PBMCs, B-cell-depleted T cells, or T cells provided the cDNA or gDNA that made up the material.

Sequenced by immunoSEQ multiplex PCR; TCRdb stores in-frame clones only, minus some. The sample includes roughly 200,000 clones, more than 80% of them seen just once. Germline loops: CDR1 SQVTM, CDR2 ANQGSEA. V shed 6 bases and J 5 bases; nucleotides not matched to a gene: 12. The CDR3 extends over 15 amino acids. Those who participated ranged in age from about 18 to 95 years and resided in 20 to 25 US areas. The genes are TRBV29-1 and TRBJ2-3; 9 nucleotides agree with TRBD1. The origin of this receptor is a man aged 35 to 55 who had recovered from COVID-19. Sequencing was done on a sample of PBMCs or T cells enriched from blood (not recorded which). This chain's CDR3 is CSVERTGVDVDTQYF. CDR3 nucleotide sequence: TGCAGCGTAGAGAGGACAGGGGTAGATGTAGATACGCAGTATTTT.